Below, 18 T cell receptor beta chains from the same sample are listed, as sequenced in a study of blood T cell repertoires in COVID-19. TCRdb's table, derived via immunoSEQ multiplex PCR, lists solely in-frame clones and lacks some. The table lists about 160,000 clones, roughly nine tenths of them singletons. Source material: peripheral blood. All receptors derive from an older woman with active or convalescent COVID-19.

This clone was observed a handful of times. The J gene is TRBJ1-2, the V gene TRBV6-5, with TRBD1 matching 8 bases. CDR1 is MNHEY and CDR2 is SVGAGI in the germline V gene. The CDR3 totals 14 residues. Trimming cost V 6 bases and J 3 bases; bases outside gene matches: 6. This CDR3 is CASRVGQGYYGYTF. CDR3 nucleotide sequence: TGTGCCAGCAGGGTCGGACAGGGCTACTATGGCTACACCTTC.

This rearrangement joins TRBV30 to TRBJ1-2; possible D gene TRBD1, 6 bases. This CDR3 has 12 residues. The germline CDR1 and CDR2 sequences are GTSNPN and SVGIG (reference sequence). V shed 0 bases and J shed 8 bases, with 10 bases lying between them. CDR3 bases: TGTGCCTGGAGTGTAACAGGGTTGGGCTACACCTTC. Its translation is CAWSVTGLGYTF. Complete variable domain (other parts from reference TRBV30 and TRBJ1-2): SQTIHQWPATLVQPVGSPLSLECTVEGTSNPNLYWYRQAAGRGLQLLFYSVGIGQISSEVPQNLSASRPQDRQFILSSKKLLLSDSGFYLCAWSVTGLGYTFGSGTRLTVV.

The V call is TRBV2, the J call TRBJ1-4; 10 bases line up with TRBD1. V gave up 3 bases and J gave up 5 bases; unmatched junction bases: 12. The CDR3 sequence is 18 residues long. CDR1 SNHLY and CDR2 FYNNEI come from the germline V gene. CDR3 DNA sequence: TGTGCCAGCAGTGATCCCGGGACAGGGGTTGTGGGAAATGAAAAACTGTTTTTT. This gives the protein CASSDPGTGVVGNEKLFF.

The chain carries TRBV5-1 and TRBJ1-4; D ambiguous. V was shortened by 0 bases and J by 9 bases, with 15 bases between the two germline ends. Germline V lookup: CDR1 SGHRS, CDR2 YFSETQ. The CDR3 totals 15 residues. The CDR3 DNA reads TGCGCCAGCAGCTTGGGGGGAGTAGAGTTGAAAAAACTGTTTTTT. Encoded protein: CASSLGGVELKKLFF.

Many counts were recorded for this clone. Other DNA sequences in the sample encode the same CDR3. This rearrangement joins TRBV7-2 to TRBJ2-7; the match to TRBD2 covers 12 bases. The ends lost 1 base at V and 6 bases at J; junction bases unmatched: 4. Looked up from germline, CDR1 is SGHTA and CDR2 is FQGNSA. The CDR3 covers 15 residues. CDR3 nucleotides: TGTGCCAGCAGCTTAGTATCGGGACTAGCGGGCGAGCAGTACTTC. Translated: CASSLVSGLAGEQYF.

This chain joins TRBV9 and TRBJ2-3; D may be TRBD2 (7 bases). Germline V gene data show CDR1 as SGDLS and CDR2 as YYNGEE. With 2 bases removed from V and 0 bases from J, the gap between germline ends came to 13 bases. The CDR3 has 16 amino acids. The CDR3 nucleotides are TGTGCCAGCAGCGTGCGAGGGGGGGCCAGCACAGATACGCAGTATTTT. Encoded protein: CASSVRGGASTDTQYF.

This chain uses TRBV2 with TRBJ2-5; TRBD1 is a possible D gene (6 bases). The CDR3 extends over 14 amino acids. Per the germline V gene, CDR1 is SNHLY and CDR2 is FYNNEI. V dropped 4 bases and J dropped 2 bases, with 11 bases sitting between them. CDR3 nucleotides: TGTGCCAGCAGTGTAGCCGGACAGCAAGAGACCCAGTACTTC. This gives the protein CASSVAGQQETQYF.

The chain couples TRBV28 to TRBJ1-3; 8 bases fit TRBD1. Looked up from germline, CDR1 is MDHEN and CDR2 is SYDVKM. The CDR3 runs 18 residues. J lost 2 bases, V lost 4 bases, and 13 bases had no gene match. The CDR3 sequence: CASSSLNQLDRAGNTIYF. In DNA form, the CDR3 reads TGTGCCAGCAGTTCCCTAAATCAATTGGACAGGGCTGGAAACACCATATATTTT.

The chain uses TRBV5-1 and TRBJ1-4, with D tentatively TRBD1 (5 bases). CDR1 is SGHRS and CDR2 is YFSETQ in the germline V gene. The CDR3 covers 17 residues. Trimming shortened V by 1 base and J by 2 bases, and 15 bases separated the two germline ends. CDR3 sequence (DNA): TGCGCCAGCAGCTTGCGTTGGGGAAACAGGACTAATGAAAAACTGTTTTTT. Translating it yields CASSLRWGNRTNEKLFF.

As concerns this clone: Other DNA sequences in this sample translate to the same CDR3. CDR3 DNA sequence: TGTGCCAGCAGCCCGACAGGGGCTAACACTGAAGCTTTCTTT. It is translated as CASSPTGANTEAFF. The rearrangement joins TRBV3-1 (or the pseudogene TRBV3-2) to TRBJ1-1; the match to TRBD1 covers 8 bases. Germline trimming cut 4 bases from V and 2 bases from J; bases unmatched to any gene: 3. The CDR3 is 14 residues long. Germline V gene sequence: CDR1 LGHDT, CDR2 YNNKEL (reference sequence).

This rearrangement joins TRBV9 to TRBJ2-1; the D gene is possibly TRBD1 (6 bases). This CDR3 has 15 residues. Deletions cut 4 bases from V and 0 bases from J, with 11 bases between. Per the germline V gene, CDR1 is SGDLS and CDR2 is YYNGEE. The chain's CDR3 is CASSQGTHSYNEQFF. For the CDR3, the DNA is TGTGCCAGCAGCCAGGGGACACACTCCTACAATGAGCAGTTCTTC.

The V gene is TRBV30, the J gene TRBJ1-2, with D unclear. CDR1 and CDR2 (germline): GTSNPN, SVGIG (reference sequence). Deletions cut 3 bases from V and 3 bases from J, with 14 bases between. The CDR3 extends over 14 amino acids. CDR3: CAWRSKAGDYGYTF. The CDR3 DNA follows: TGTGCCTGGAGATCCAAAGCTGGAGACTATGGCTACACCTTC.

The V gene is TRBV25-1, the J gene TRBJ1-2; D gene uncertain. The V gene's germline CDR1 is MGHDK and CDR2 SYGVNS. The CDR3 spans 16 residues. Trimming left V 1 base short and J 2 bases short, with 14 bases between. The CDR3 bases are TGTGCCAGCAGTGAATTAAGGGAGCCGGAAAACTATGGCTACACCTTC. This encodes CASSELREPENYGYTF.

The rearrangement uses TRBV4-3 and TRBJ1-4; a possible D gene is TRBD1 (5 bases). Between the trimmed V and J ends, which lost 0 bases and 4 bases, there was a span of 15 bases. The germline V gene encodes CDR1 LGHNA and CDR2 YSLEER. This CDR3 region has 17 residues. In DNA form, the CDR3 reads TGCGCCAGCAGCCAAGAGGCCACAGGAAGTGGTAATGAAAAACTGTTTTTT. As protein: CASSQEATGSGNEKLFF.

The chain carries TRBV30 and TRBJ2-7; D is possibly TRBD2 (6 bases). CDR1 and CDR2 from the germline V gene are GTSNPN and SVGIG (reference sequence). The CDR3 loop spans 14 amino acids. Trimming took 0 bases from V and 5 from J, leaving 14 bases between them. This CDR3 is CAWSVWLANHEQYF. The CDR3 coding sequence is TGTGCCTGGAGTGTATGGCTAGCGAACCACGAGCAGTACTTC.

The chain uses TRBV5-1 and TRBJ1-2; unclear D gene. Trimming left V 4 bases short and J 4 bases short, with 11 bases between. The CDR3 is made up of 13 amino acids. CDR1 and CDR2 from the germline V gene are SGHRS and YFSETQ. CDR3 loop: CASSPTMGYGYTF. DNA for the CDR3: TGCGCCAGCAGCCCGACTATGGGCTATGGCTACACCTTC.

DNA for the CDR3: TGTGCCAGCTCACCAAGGGGCGTGGAGACCCAGTACTTC. Its protein is CASSPRGVETQYF. The V gene is TRBV18, the J gene TRBJ2-5, with D tentatively TRBD1 (5 bases). V dropped 2 bases and J dropped 5 bases, with 9 bases sitting between them. Germline assignment: CDR1 KGHSH and CDR2 LQKENI. The CDR3 spans 13 residues.

The chain has TRBV10-1 and TRBJ1-1; 9 bases are a match to TRBD1. The junction had 6 bases not matched to a gene; V was cut back by 5 bases and J by 8 bases. Germline lookup yields CDR1 WNHNN and CDR2 SYGVQD (reference sequence). The CDR3 contains 13 residues. CDR3 sequence reads: CASSRDRVQEAFF. The CDR3 DNA is TGCGCCAGCAGTAGGGACAGGGTGCAAGAAGCTTTCTTT.